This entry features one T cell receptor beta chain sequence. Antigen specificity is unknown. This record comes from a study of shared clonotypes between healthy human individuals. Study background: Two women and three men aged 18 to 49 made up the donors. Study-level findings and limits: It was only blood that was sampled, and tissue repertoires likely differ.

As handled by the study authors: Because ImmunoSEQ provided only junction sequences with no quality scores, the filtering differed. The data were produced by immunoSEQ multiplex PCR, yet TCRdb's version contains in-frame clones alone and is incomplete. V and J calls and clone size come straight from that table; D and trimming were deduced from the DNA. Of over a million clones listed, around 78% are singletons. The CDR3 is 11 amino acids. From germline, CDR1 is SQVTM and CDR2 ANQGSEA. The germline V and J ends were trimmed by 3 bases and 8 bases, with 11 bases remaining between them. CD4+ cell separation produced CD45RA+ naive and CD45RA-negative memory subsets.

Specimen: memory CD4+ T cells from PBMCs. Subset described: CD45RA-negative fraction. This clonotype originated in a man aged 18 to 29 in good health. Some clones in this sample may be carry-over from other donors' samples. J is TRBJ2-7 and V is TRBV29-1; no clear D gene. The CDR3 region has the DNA TGCAGCGTTGAGGTTACGGGTCAGCAGTACTTC. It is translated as CSVEVTGQQYF.